The rows below give T cell receptor beta chains drawn from one sample of a study of blood T cell repertoires in COVID-19. Libraries were prepared by immunoSEQ multiplex PCR; TCRdb keeps only in-frame clonotypes and omits some of them. This sample carries around 120,000 clones, about nine tenths of them seen once, and the ten largest clones take 25% to 35%. Sequencing was done on a sample of peripheral blood. All receptors derive from an older woman with acute or convalescent COVID-19. CDR3s include the opening cysteine and the closing phenylalanine or tryptophan.

V: TRBV5-1
J: TRBJ1-3
CDR3: CASSPAGVEGNTIYF

V: TRBV28
J: TRBJ1-5
CDR3: CASSLPDRAGQHF

V: TRBV5-1
J: TRBJ1-2
CDR3: CASSLMGSTYGYTF

V: TRBV5-4
J: TRBJ2-3
CDR3: CASSLGSGTDTQYF

V: TRBV7-3
J: TRBJ2-2
CDR3: CASTRGGAQNTGELFF

V: TRBV4-1
J: TRBJ1-2
CDR3: CASSRSTGAAGGYTF

V: TRBV5-5
J: TRBJ2-1
CDR3: CASSFSGDSYNEQFF

V: TRBV13
J: TRBJ2-5
CDR3: CASSLDSGWRETQYF

V: TRBV28
J: TRBJ1-2
CDR3: CASSRNQANYGYTF

V: TRBV7-7
J: TRBJ2-7
CDR3: CASSPGTSGPYEQYF

V: TRBV29-1
J: TRBJ1-2
CDR3: CSVELAGGLYGYTF

V: TRBV28
J: TRBJ1-3
CDR3: CASTPAREYTIYF

V: TRBV27
J: TRBJ2-5
CDR3: CAILPSSRETQYF

V: TRBV18
J: TRBJ1-2
CDR3: CASSPYRDTNYGYTF

V: TRBV20-1
J: TRBJ2-3
CDR3: CSASSAAGDTQYF

V: TRBV29-1
J: TRBJ1-2
CDR3: CSVRDTNYGYTF

V: TRBV19
J: TRBJ1-3
CDR3: CASSSPREGGINTIYF

V: TRBV4-1
J: TRBJ2-3
CDR3: CASSQVGSTQYF

V: TRBV28
J: TRBJ2-5
CDR3: CASFGRRETQYF

V: TRBV6-2/TRBV6-3
J: TRBJ2-7
CDR3: CASSYSAGIISYEQYF

V: TRBV5-1
J: TRBJ2-7
CDR3: CASSRETGGASDEQYF

V: TRBV30
J: TRBJ1-2
CDR3: CAGRDRVFGGYTF

V: TRBV25-1
J: TRBJ2-5
CDR3: CASSPGTGAGETQYF

V: TRBV7-3
J: TRBJ1-6
CDR3: CASSPQGSNSPLHF

V: TRBV24-1
J: TRBJ1-1
CDR3: CATRAASNTEAFF

V: TRBV30
J: TRBJ1-3
CDR3: CAWSVGGYGDTIYF

V: TRBV29-1
J: TRBJ2-3
CDR3: CSVHLGADTQYF

V: TRBV10-3
J: TRBJ1-2
CDR3: CAIRTGGTNGYTF

V: TRBV19
J: TRBJ2-6
CDR3: CASSMVAGGRSSGANVLTF

V: TRBV29-1
J: TRBJ1-5
CDR3: CSVAGGTGGGLGQPQHF

V: TRBV5-1
J: TRBJ1-1
CDR3: CASSFGTVNTEAFF

V: TRBV18
J: TRBJ2-3
CDR3: CASSSGGTDTQYF

V: TRBV11-2
J: TRBJ2-2
CDR3: CASSNTPTGAGELFF

V: TRBV7-2
J: TRBJ1-3
CDR3: CASSLDGQGGNTIYF

V: TRBV30
J: TRBJ2-5
CDR3: CAWIPGETQYF

V: TRBV10-1
J: TRBJ2-5
CDR3: CASSPGAGGRETQYF

V: TRBV28
J: TRBJ2-1
CDR3: CASSFFRGGTYNEQFF

V: TRBV30
J: TRBJ2-7
CDR3: CAWSISVRPRGYEQYF

V: TRBV19
J: TRBJ1-5
CDR3: CASNPNLGGNQPQHF

V: TRBV29-1
J: TRBJ2-6
CDR3: CSVTINPISGANVLTF